This T cell receptor beta chain was sequenced in a study of long-term antiretroviral therapy in people with HIV. Overall study: The earliest samples came about a decade before the 2015 immediate-ART recommendation.

Version v3.0 of the immunoSEQ assay ran at survey level. Clones were sequenced by immunoSEQ multiplex PCR, and TCRdb holds only the in-frame ones, with some missing. The data hold tens of thousands of clones, with over 80% observed a single time. Study-wide results and limits: Regardless of time point, clones expanded before ART dominated the repertoire. Post-ART, diversity grew, though it stayed under transplant donor control levels.

Remarks on this clone: Its antigen is currently unknown.

Germline CDR1 reads SGHTA; CDR2 reads FQGTGA. The CDR3 spans 13 residues. Trimming removed 5 bases at V and 1 base at J, with 8 bases between. The sequencing here drew on unsorted PBMCs, taken approximately 4.3 years after starting antiretroviral therapy. The clonotype originates from a young man with HIV. The V call is TRBV7-3, the J call TRBJ1-1; no reliable D call. The DNA of the CDR3 is TGTGCCAGCAGCGTGGACCGGAACACTGAAGCTTTCTTT. Its protein is CASSVDRNTEAFF.